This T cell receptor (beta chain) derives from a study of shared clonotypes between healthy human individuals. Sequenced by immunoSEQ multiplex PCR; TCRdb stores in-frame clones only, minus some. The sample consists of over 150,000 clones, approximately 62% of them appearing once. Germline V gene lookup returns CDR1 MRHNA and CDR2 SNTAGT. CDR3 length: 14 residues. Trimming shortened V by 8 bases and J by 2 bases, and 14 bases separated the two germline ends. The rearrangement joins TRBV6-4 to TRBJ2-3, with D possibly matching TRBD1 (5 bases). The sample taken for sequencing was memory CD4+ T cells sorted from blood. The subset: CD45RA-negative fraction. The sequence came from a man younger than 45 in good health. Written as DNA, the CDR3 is TGTGCCAGCCTAACTCAGGGAAACACAGATACGCAGTATTTT. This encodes CASLTQGNTDTQYF.